The 6 T cell receptor beta chains presented below share a single source sample, sequenced in a study of blood T cell repertoires in COVID-19. The table came from immunoSEQ multiplex PCR; TCRdb's copy has only in-frame clones and leaves some out. The table records hundreds of thousands of clones, 80% to 90% of them present only once. The sample taken for sequencing was PBMCs or T cells enriched from blood (not recorded which). These receptors were collected from a man between 40 and 49 years old who had recovered from COVID-19.

The V and J genes are TRBV2 and TRBJ2-1; D is unclear. CDR3 length: 12 residues. The V gene's germline CDR1 is SNHLY and CDR2 FYNNEI. The V and J ends lost 3 bases and 12 bases respectively, with 12 bases between them. CDR3 nucleotide sequence: TGTGCCAGCAGTGATTTTCACGAGCGGCAGTTCTTC. Its protein product is CASSDFHERQFF.

The chain couples TRBV28 to TRBJ1-2; D is unclear. V was trimmed by 8 bases and J by 7 bases, leaving 14 bases between them. Germline CDR1 is MDHEN and CDR2 is SYDVKM. The CDR3 has 12 residues. The CDR3 sequence: CASGRGTGGYTF. The DNA of the CDR3 is TGTGCCAGCGGCCGCGGAACTGGTGGCTACACCTTC.

The rearrangement links TRBV10-2 to TRBJ1-1, with a weak D call TRBD1 (5 bases). Germline assignment: CDR1 WSHSY and CDR2 SAAADI. V lost 7 bases to trimming and J lost 1 base, with 10 bases between them. This CDR3 region has 13 residues. The CDR3 DNA reads TGCGCCAGCACGGACGGGGGGAACACTGAAGCTTTCTTT. Protein: CASTDGGNTEAFF.

The gene calls are TRBV27 and TRBJ2-7; TRBD2 agrees at 8 bases. This CDR3 contains 14 residues. Germline V CDR1 and CDR2: MNHEY, SMNVEV (reference sequence). With V trimmed by 1 base and J by 7 bases, 6 bases remained unmatched. CDR3 sequence (DNA): TGTGCCAGCAGTTTATTATCGGGAGGGGGTGAGCAGTACTTC. It codes for CASSLLSGGGEQYF.

The rearrangement links TRBV6-5 to TRBJ1-5, with 9 positions matching TRBD1. Germline CDR1 is MNHEY and CDR2 is SVGAGI. The V and J ends lost 4 bases and 0 bases, in that order; junction bases with no gene match: 1. The CDR3 totals 15 residues. DNA for the CDR3: TGTGCCAGCAGTTGGACAGGGGATAGCAATCAGCCCCAGCATTTT. Residues: CASSWTGDSNQPQHF.

In its sample, this clone was seen once. The chain links TRBV5-5 to TRBJ1-2; D remains ambiguous. The V end lost 5 bases, the J end lost 2 bases, and 16 bases lay between the germline ends. This CDR3 has 15 residues. CDR1 and CDR2 from the germline V gene are SGHKS and YYEKEE (reference sequence). This chain's CDR3 is CASSPAWTGNYGYTF. CDR3 nucleotide sequence: TGTGCCAGCAGTCCCGCTTGGACGGGAAACTATGGCTACACCTTC.